The T cell receptor beta chain under discussion was sequenced for a study of T cell changes during pregnancy in multiple sclerosis. Repertoires were generated with immunoSEQ multiplex PCR, while TCRdb's copy carries only in-frame clones and drops some. The repertoire has around 50,000 clones, 95% of them found once; the top ten carry 5.5% to 6%. This clone was found once. The length of the CDR3 is 16 residues. V shed 1 base and J shed 5 bases, with 15 bases lying between them. CDR1 is MNHNS, CDR2 SASEGT, per germline. The clonotype was recovered from a female donor with multiple sclerosis, enrolled in a pregnancy study. This chain joins TRBV6-1 and TRBJ1-5, with D unresolved. The sample consisted of CD8+ T cells from peripheral blood mononuclear cells, taken in the first trimester of pregnancy. CDR3: CASSEEGWAGYQPQHF. CDR3 nucleotide sequence: TGTGCCAGCAGTGAAGAAGGCTGGGCAGGCTATCAGCCCCAGCATTTT.